This entry describes one TCR beta chain. Noted treatment: roughly 18 received Ad26.COV2.S at low or high dose, single or two shots; several received placebo; per-sample allocation not given. Following the first vaccine or placebo injection, samples were taken on day 63. CDR1 is MNHEY and CDR2 is SVGAGI in the germline V gene. The junction had 6 bases not matched to a gene; V was cut back by 9 bases and J by 0 bases. The CDR3 is made up of 14 amino acids. These data come from a study of Ad26.COV2.S vaccination and SARS-CoV-2 variants. Study-wide context: Enrollment placed the donor in the COV1001 Ad26.COV2.S trial arm.

Libraries were prepared by immunoSEQ multiplex PCR; TCRdb keeps only in-frame clonotypes and omits some of them. Of roughly 460,000 clones detected, 80% to 90% appear once; the ten largest clones hold around 1.6%. This clonotype was sampled from a person between 18 and 60 years old who received the Ad26.COV2.S COVID-19 vaccine or a placebo. The input for sequencing was peripheral blood, taken in a trial of Ad26.COV2.S vaccine versus placebo. The V and J genes are TRBV6-5 and TRBJ2-3; 7 bases are a match to TRBD1. CDR3 sequence (DNA): TGTGCCAGTCGACAGGGAAGAAGCACAGATACGCAGTATTTT. Amino acid sequence: CASRQGRSTDTQYF.